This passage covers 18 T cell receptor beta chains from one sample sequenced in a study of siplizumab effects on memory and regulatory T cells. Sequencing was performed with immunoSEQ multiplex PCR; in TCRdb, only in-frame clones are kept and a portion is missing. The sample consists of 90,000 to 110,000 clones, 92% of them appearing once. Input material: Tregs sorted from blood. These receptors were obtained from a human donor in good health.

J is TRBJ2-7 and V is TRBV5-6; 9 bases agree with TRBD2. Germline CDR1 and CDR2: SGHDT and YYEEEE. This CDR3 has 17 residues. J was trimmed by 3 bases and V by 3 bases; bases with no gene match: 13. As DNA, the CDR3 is TGTGCCAGCAGCTCGAATCCGGGACTAGCAGGAGTCTACGAGCAGTACTTC. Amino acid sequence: CASSSNPGLAGVYEQYF.

The CDR3 nucleotides are TGCGCCAGCAGTCCGGGACAGGGGGGTTCACCCCTCCACTTT. It specifies CASSPGQGGSPLHF. The chain links TRBV5-1 to TRBJ1-6, with 11 bases lining up with TRBD1. The CDR3 length is 14 residues. V was clipped by 5 bases and J by 9 bases; unmatched bases: 4. Germline CDR1 is SGHRS and CDR2 is YFSETQ.

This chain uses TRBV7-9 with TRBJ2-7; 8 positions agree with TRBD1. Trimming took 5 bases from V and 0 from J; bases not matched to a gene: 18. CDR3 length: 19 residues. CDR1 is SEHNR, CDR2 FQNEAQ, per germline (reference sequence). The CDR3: CASSPYLNRDRRFSYEQYF. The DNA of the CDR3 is TGTGCCAGCAGCCCATACCTGAACCGGGACAGGAGGTTCTCCTACGAGCAGTACTTC. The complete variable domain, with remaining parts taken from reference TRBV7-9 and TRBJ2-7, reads DTGVSQNPRHKITKRGQNVTFRCDPISEHNRLYWYRQTLGQGPEFLTYFQNEAQLEKSRLLSDRFSAERPKGSFSTLEIQRTEQGDSAMYLCASSPYLNRDRRFSYEQYFGPGTRLTVT.

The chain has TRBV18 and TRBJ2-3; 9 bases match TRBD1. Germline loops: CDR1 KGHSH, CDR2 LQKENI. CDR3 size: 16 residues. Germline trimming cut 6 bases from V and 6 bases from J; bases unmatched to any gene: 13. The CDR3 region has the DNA TGTGCCAGCTCCGGATGGACAGGGGCCTTCCCGGATACGCAGTATTTT. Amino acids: CASSGWTGAFPDTQYF.

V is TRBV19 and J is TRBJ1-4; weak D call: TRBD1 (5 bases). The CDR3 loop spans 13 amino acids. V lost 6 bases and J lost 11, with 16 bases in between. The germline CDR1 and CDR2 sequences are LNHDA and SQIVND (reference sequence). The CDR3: CASRPRREGKLFF. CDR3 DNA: TGTGCCAGTAGACCACGCAGGGAGGGGAAACTGTTTTTT.

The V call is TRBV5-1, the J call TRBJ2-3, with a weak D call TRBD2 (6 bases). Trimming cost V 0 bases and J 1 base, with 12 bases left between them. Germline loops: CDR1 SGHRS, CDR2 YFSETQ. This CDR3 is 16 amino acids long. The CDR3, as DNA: TGCGCCAGCAGCTTGGCCACCGGGGGTGGCACAGATACGCAGTATTTT. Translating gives CASSLATGGGTDTQYF.

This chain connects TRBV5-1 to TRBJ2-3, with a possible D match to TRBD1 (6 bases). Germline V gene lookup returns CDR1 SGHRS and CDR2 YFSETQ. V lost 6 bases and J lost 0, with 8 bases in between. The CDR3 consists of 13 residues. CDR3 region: CASMGQSTDTQYF. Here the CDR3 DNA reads TGCGCCAGCATGGGACAAAGCACAGATACGCAGTATTTT.

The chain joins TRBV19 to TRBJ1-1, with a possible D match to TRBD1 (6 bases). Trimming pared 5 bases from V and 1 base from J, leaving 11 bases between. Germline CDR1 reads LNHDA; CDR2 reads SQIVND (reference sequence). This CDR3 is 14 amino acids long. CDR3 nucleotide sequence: TGTGCCAGTAGTTTGGGGGGCCAGAACACTGAAGCTTTCTTT. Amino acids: CASSLGGQNTEAFF.

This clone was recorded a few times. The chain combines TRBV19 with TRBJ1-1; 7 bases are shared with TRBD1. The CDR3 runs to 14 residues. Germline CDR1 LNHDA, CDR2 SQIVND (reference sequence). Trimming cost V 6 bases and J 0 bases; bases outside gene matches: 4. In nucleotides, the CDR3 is TGTGCCAGTAGCCAGGGGGTTATGAACACTGAAGCTTTCTTT. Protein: CASSQGVMNTEAFF. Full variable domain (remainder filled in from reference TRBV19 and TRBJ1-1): DGGITQSPKYLFRKEGQNVTLSCEQNLNHDAMYWYRQDPGQGLRLIYYSQIVNDFQKGDIAEGYSVSREKKESFPLTVTSAQKNPTAFYLCASSQGVMNTEAFFGQGTRLTVV.

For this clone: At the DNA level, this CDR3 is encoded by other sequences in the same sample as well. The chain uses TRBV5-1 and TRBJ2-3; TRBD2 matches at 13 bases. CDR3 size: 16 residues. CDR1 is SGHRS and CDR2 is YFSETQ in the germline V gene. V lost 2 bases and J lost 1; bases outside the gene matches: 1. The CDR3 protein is CASSLGLAGGTDTQYF. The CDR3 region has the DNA TGCGCCAGCAGCTTAGGACTAGCGGGGGGCACAGATACGCAGTATTTT.

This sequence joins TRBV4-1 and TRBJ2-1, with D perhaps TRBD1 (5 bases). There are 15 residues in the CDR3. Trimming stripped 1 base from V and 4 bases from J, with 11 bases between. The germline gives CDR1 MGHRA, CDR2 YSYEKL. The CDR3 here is CASSQGGLGYNEQFF. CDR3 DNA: TGCGCCAGCAGCCAAGGGGGCTTGGGTTACAATGAGCAGTTCTTC.

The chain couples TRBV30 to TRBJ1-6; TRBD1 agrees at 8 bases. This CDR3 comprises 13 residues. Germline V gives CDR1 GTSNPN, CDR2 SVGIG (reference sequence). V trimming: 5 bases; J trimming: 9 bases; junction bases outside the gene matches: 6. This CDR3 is CAWGTGAGSPLHF. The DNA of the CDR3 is TGTGCCTGGGGGACAGGAGCGGGTTCACCCCTCCACTTT.

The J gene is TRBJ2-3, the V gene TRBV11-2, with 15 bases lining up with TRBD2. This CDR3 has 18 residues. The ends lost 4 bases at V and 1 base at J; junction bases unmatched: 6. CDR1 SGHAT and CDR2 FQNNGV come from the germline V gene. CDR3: CASSSRTSGRVGTDTQYF. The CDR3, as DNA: TGTGCCAGCAGCTCCAGGACTAGCGGGAGGGTAGGCACAGATACGCAGTATTTT.

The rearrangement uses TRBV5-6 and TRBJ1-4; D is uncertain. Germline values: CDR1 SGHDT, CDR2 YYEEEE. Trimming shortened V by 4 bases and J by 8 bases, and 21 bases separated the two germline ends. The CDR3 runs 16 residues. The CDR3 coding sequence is TGTGCCAGCAGCCCGCCGACGGCTCGACCTGGGGAAAAACTGTTTTTT. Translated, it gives CASSPPTARPGEKLFF.

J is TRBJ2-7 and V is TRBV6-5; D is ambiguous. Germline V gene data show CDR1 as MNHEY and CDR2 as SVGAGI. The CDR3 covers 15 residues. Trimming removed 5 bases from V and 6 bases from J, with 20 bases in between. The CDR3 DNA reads TGTGCCAGCAGTCTCATCGGTGGGGTTTTAGCCGAGCAGTACTTC. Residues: CASSLIGGVLAEQYF.

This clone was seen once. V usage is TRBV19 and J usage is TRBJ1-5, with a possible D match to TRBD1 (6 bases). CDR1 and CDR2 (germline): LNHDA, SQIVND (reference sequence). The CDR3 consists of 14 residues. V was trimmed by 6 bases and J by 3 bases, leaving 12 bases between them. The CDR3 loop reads CASRGRGANQPQHF. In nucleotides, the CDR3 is TGTGCCAGTAGGGGCAGGGGCGCCAATCAGCCCCAGCATTTT.

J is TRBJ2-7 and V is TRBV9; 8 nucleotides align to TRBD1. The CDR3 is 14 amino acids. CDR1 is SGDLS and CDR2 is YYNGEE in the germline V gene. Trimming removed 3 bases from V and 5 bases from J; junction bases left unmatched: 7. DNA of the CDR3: TGTGCCAGCAGCGGGGGACAGGTCAGCGACGAGCAGTACTTC. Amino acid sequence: CASSGGQVSDEQYF.

The CDR3 reads CASSVGLVSHLTDTQYF. CDR3 nucleotide sequence: TGTGCCAGCAGCGTCGGGCTAGTTTCTCACCTCACAGATACGCAGTATTTT. This chain joins TRBV9 and TRBJ2-3; no clear D. Trimming took 2 bases from V and 2 from J, leaving 18 bases between them. Germline V gene data show CDR1 as SGDLS and CDR2 as YYNGEE. The CDR3 length is 17 residues. The full variable domain, completed using reference TRBV9 and TRBJ2-3, is DSGVTQTPKHLITATGQRVTLRCSPRSGDLSVYWYQQSLDQGLQFLIQYYNGEERAKGNILERFSAQQFPDLHSELNLSSLELGDSALYFCASSVGLVSHLTDTQYFGPGTRLTVL.